This TCR beta chain originates from a study of cytomegalovirus exposure and HLA in healthy donors. Study as a whole: An early release of data contained roughly 90 million unique TCRs, which came from HLA-typed donors. Notes on the study in general: Most CMV-associated TCR beta chains were later found to appear HLA-restricted. High sensitivity and specificity were reportedly achieved when the classifier diagnosed cytomegalovirus status. Later work showed greater clonal expansion in HLA-associated TCR beta chains than in equally common others.

The germline gives CDR1 MNHEY, CDR2 SVGAGI. The CDR3 contains 14 residues. V was trimmed by 2 bases and J by 0 bases, leaving 8 bases between them. This PCR relied on a set of 60 Vbeta primers and 13 Jbeta primers. The protocol was immunoSEQ multiplex PCR, while the TCRdb copy is restricted to in-frame clones and leaves out a portion. The table includes 200,000 to 250,000 clones, approximately 82% detected once. With regard to this clone: Its antigen is not identified.

The J gene is TRBJ2-7, the V gene TRBV6-5; D is undetermined. Sequenced material: PBMCs. This TCR derives from a man aged 18 to 30 in good health and CMV-seronegative. The CDR3 spells CASSYQGGSYEQYF. CDR3 coding DNA: TGTGCCAGCAGTTACCAAGGCGGCTCCTACGAGCAGTACTTC.